This T cell receptor (beta chain) emerged from a study of cytomegalovirus exposure and HLA in healthy donors. Details on this clone: Its specificity is unknown.

Produced via immunoSEQ multiplex PCR; TCRdb's table is partial and in-frame only. Of more than 300,000 clones listed, roughly 85% are singletons. Study findings and constraints: Many donors carried some public TCRs, although rarity characterized most TCR sequences. That first-cohort TCR clusters tended to co-occur in the roughly 110 validation repertoires was found in a later analysis.

The germline CDR1 and CDR2 sequences are MNHNY and SVGAGI (reference sequence). The germline V and J ends were trimmed by 6 bases and 8 bases, with 11 bases remaining between them. This CDR3 has 12 amino acids. The TCR comes from a woman under 30 in good health and CMV-seronegative. V and J are TRBV6-6 and TRBJ1-5; D is ambiguous. Sequencing was carried out using PBMCs. The CDR3 bases are TGTGCCAGCAGCCGACTTAAGGAGCCCCAGCATTTT. This gives the protein CASSRLKEPQHF.